This T cell receptor beta chain was recovered during a study of shared clonotypes between healthy human individuals. Study background: CD4 naive and CD4 memory each took three plates per donor, while CD8 naive took two and CD8 memory one.

CD4+ cells underwent separation, giving CD45RA+ naive and CD45RA-negative memory subsets. Germline lookup yields CDR1 SGHRS and CDR2 YFSETQ. V lost 1 base and J 3 bases, leaving 15 bases between the germline ends. This CDR3 contains 16 residues. Genomic DNA per cell subset filled all wells of several immunoSEQ plates. TCRdb's table, derived via immunoSEQ multiplex PCR, lists solely in-frame clones and lacks some. The sample yields 550,000 to 850,000 clones, 55% to 75% seen once. Sequences were obtained from memory CD4+ T cells sorted from blood. The subset denotes: CD45RA-negative fraction. This rearrangement joins TRBV5-1 to TRBJ2-3; D tentatively reads TRBD1 or TRBD2 (6 bases each). The clonotype comes from a woman aged 25 to 39 in good health. This CDR3 is CASSLRGLQGTDTQYF. In DNA, the CDR3 is TGCGCCAGCAGCTTGCGGGGACTTCAGGGGACAGATACGCAGTATTTT.